One and the same sample provided the 21 T cell receptor beta chains below, sequenced in a study of T cells in Graves' hyperthyroidism and ophthalmopathy. The investigators amplified TCR beta CDR3 regions from RNA transcripts. Researchers ran a first-round RT-PCR on the TCR CDR3 using the HTBI primer set. Using its own MiXCR run on the multiplex PCR reads, TCRdb lists one record per CDR3 protein. The repertoire holds around 250,000 distinct CDR3 sequences, about 14% seen once, with about an eighth in the top ten. Sequenced input: blood. The origin of the receptors is a woman between 35 and 50 years old with Graves' hyperthyroidism that later progressed to Graves' ophthalmopathy.

This clonotype was observed many times. V is TRBV10-3 and J is TRBJ2-7; 8 bases agree with TRBD1. The CDR3 consists of 13 residues. The germline CDR1 and CDR2 sequences are ENHRY and SYGVKD. The J segment lost 5 bases and the V segment lost 6 bases, leaving 6 bases of the junction unmatched. As DNA, the CDR3 is TGTGCCATCAGGGGGGGACAGGAAAACGAGCAGTACTTC. Translating gives CAIRGGQENEQYF.

The J gene is TRBJ1-2, the V gene TRBV27; D gene unclear. V was shortened by 5 bases and J by 2 bases, with 9 bases between the two germline ends. The CDR3 is 13 amino acids. The germline V gene has CDR1 MNHEY and CDR2 SMNVEV (reference sequence). This chain's CDR3 is CASSRSVNYGYTF. Written as DNA, the CDR3 is TGTGCCAGCAGTCGGTCAGTGAACTATGGCTACACCTTC.

This clonotype has a count of ten or more. The rearrangement links TRBV28 to TRBJ2-7; 8 nucleotides line up with TRBD2. The CDR3 extends over 14 amino acids. Trimming at V came to 2 bases and at J to 1 base, leaving 1 base not matched to a gene. From germline, CDR1 is MDHEN and CDR2 SYDVKM. The CDR3 nucleotides are TGTGCCAGCAGTTTAGTAGCGGGGTCCTACGAGCAGTACTTC. Translated, it gives CASSLVAGSYEQYF.

This clonotype appeared many times. The chain combines TRBV4-1 with TRBJ2-5; D is undetermined. Trimming took 0 bases from V and 1 from J, leaving 18 bases between them. This CDR3 is 18 amino acids long. Germline V CDR1 and CDR2: MGHRA, YSYEKL. CDR3 DNA: TGCGCCAGCAGCCAAGATACCTTGGGAATGGCGGCCCAAGAGACCCAGTACTTC. This translates into CASSQDTLGMAAQETQYF.

This clonotype came up many times. The chain has TRBV20-1 and TRBJ1-4; 9 nucleotides agree with TRBD1. J lost 4 bases, V lost 0 bases, and 3 bases had no gene match. From germline, CDR1 is DFQATT and CDR2 SNEGSKA (reference sequence). The CDR3 is made up of 15 amino acids. DNA of the CDR3: TGCAGTGCTAGAGATTGGGACAGGGATAATGAAAAACTGTTTTTT. It is translated as CSARDWDRDNEKLFF.

This clonotype was seen a handful of times. The chain combines TRBV6-1 with TRBJ2-3; 8 bases line up with TRBD2. V trimming: 8 bases; J trimming: 4 bases; junction bases outside the gene matches: 2. CDR1 is MNHNS and CDR2 is SASEGT in the germline V gene. The CDR3 length is 12 residues. Written as DNA, the CDR3 is TGTGCCAGCCGGGGGGGCTCAGATACGCAGTATTTT. Its protein is CASRGGSDTQYF.

Many counts were recorded for this clonotype. This chain uses TRBV11-2 with TRBJ2-1, with no clear D. The CDR3 sequence is 17 residues long. Germline V gene data show CDR1 as SGHAT and CDR2 as FQNNGV. The ends were cut back, 0 bases at V and 0 bases at J, with 12 bases in the middle. The DNA for the CDR3 is TGTGCCAGCAGCTTAGATCACCGGCTGAACTCCTACAATGAGCAGTTCTTC. Residues: CASSLDHRLNSYNEQFF.

This clonotype was counted many times. CDR3 loop: CASSEARAGVGQPQHF. CDR3 nucleotides: TGTGCCAGCAGTGAAGCGCGGGCAGGGGTTGGTCAGCCCCAGCATTTT. The chain is built from TRBV6-1 and TRBJ1-5, with D perhaps matching TRBD1 (6 bases). Per the germline V gene, CDR1 is MNHNS and CDR2 is SASEGT. This CDR3 has 16 residues. Trimming removed 0 bases from V and 6 bases from J, with 15 bases in between.

This clonotype showed up many times. The chain is built from TRBV28 and TRBJ2-7; 10 bases match TRBD2. The CDR3 consists of 13 residues. J was trimmed by 5 bases and V by 10 bases; bases with no gene match: 8. The V gene's germline CDR1 is MDHEN and CDR2 SYDVKM. The CDR3 is CAKGGLARHEQYF. The CDR3 coding sequence is TGTGCCAAAGGGGGACTAGCGAGGCACGAGCAGTACTTC.

This clonotype was recorded at least ten times. The chain carries TRBV11-2 and TRBJ2-3; D possibly corresponds to TRBD2 (5 bases). CDR3 length: 14 residues. Looked up from germline, CDR1 is SGHAT and CDR2 is FQNNGV. Trimming left V 5 bases short and J 6 bases short, with 15 bases between. The CDR3 protein is CASSPWTGQDTQYF. As DNA, the CDR3 is TGTGCCAGCAGCCCCTGGACTGGCCAGGATACGCAGTATTTT.

To note about this clonotype: A much larger clone differs by one base, so this may be a read error. The chain joins TRBV6-1 to TRBJ1-5; D uncertain. V dropped 6 bases and J dropped 6 bases, with 18 bases sitting between them. CDR1 MNHNS and CDR2 SASEGT come from the germline V gene. The CDR3 consists of 15 residues. In DNA form, the CDR3 reads TGTGCCAGCAGGGTGGCTGCCGGGTTTTTTCAGCCCCAGCATTTT. It specifies CASRVAAGFFQPQHF.

The table lists this clonotype with many counts. The rearrangement joins TRBV24-1 to TRBJ1-1; D is possibly TRBD1 (5 bases). The CDR3 is 13 residues long. Germline V gives CDR1 KGHDR, CDR2 SFDVKD. The V end lost 7 bases, the J end lost 7 bases, and 15 bases lay between the germline ends. DNA of the CDR3: TGTGCCACCAGAACACGGGCAGGGAATGAAGCTTTCTTT. This encodes CATRTRAGNEAFF.

This clonotype has just a few counts. A much bigger clone sits one base away, suggesting this may be a read error. The chain joins TRBV29-1 to TRBJ2-2; possibly TRBD2 for D (5 bases). This CDR3 has 11 amino acids. Trimming stripped 7 bases from V and 7 bases from J, with 10 bases between. CDR1 is SQVTM, CDR2 ANQGSEA, per germline. Written as DNA, the CDR3 is TGCAGCGCTACAGAGGGCGGGGAGCTGTTTTTT. It specifies CSATEGGELFF.

V and J are TRBV11-2 and TRBJ2-7; D is perhaps TRBD1 or TRBD2 (5 bases each). This CDR3 spans 13 amino acids. V was clipped by 5 bases and J by 6 bases, with 14 bases between them. The V gene's germline CDR1 is SGHAT and CDR2 FQNNGV. The CDR3 region has the DNA TGTGCCAGCAGCGGGACCGCCGAAATCGAGCAGTACTTC. Its protein product is CASSGTAEIEQYF. Drawing the rest from reference TRBV11-2 and TRBJ2-7, the complete variable domain is EAGVAQSPRYKIIEKRQSVAFWCNPISGHATLYWYQQILGQGPKLLIQFQNNGVVDDSQLPKDRFSAERLKGVDSTLKIQPAKLEDSAVYLCASSGTAEIEQYFGPGTRLTVT.

This clonotype was counted at least ten times. The chain links TRBV28 to TRBJ2-1; D may be TRBD1 (5 bases). The CDR3 runs to 18 residues. Trimming shortened V by 4 bases and J by 0 bases, and 19 bases separated the two germline ends. Germline V gene lookup returns CDR1 MDHEN and CDR2 SYDVKM. Written as DNA, the CDR3 is TGTGCCAGCAGTTCCTGGGGCCGTAAGTCCCGCTCCTACAATGAGCAGTTCTTC. Residues: CASSSWGRKSRSYNEQFF.

This clonotype was counted many times. This chain uses TRBV7-9 with TRBJ2-7; 7 nucleotides align to TRBD1. Germline values: CDR1 SEHNR, CDR2 FQNEAQ (reference sequence). V trimming: 4 bases; J trimming: 7 bases; junction bases outside the gene matches: 4. This CDR3 is 12 amino acids long. The CDR3: CASSSTGQEQYF. DNA for the CDR3: TGTGCCAGCAGCTCAACGGGACAGGAGCAGTACTTC.

The chain joins TRBV7-3 to TRBJ2-1, with 9 bases identical to TRBD2. J lost 6 bases, V lost 2 bases, and 8 bases had no gene match. CDR3 length: 16 amino acids. From germline, CDR1 is SGHTA and CDR2 FQGTGA. This CDR3 reads CASSLPHSGSVNEQFF. CDR3 nucleotides: TGTGCCAGCAGCTTACCCCATAGCGGGAGTGTCAATGAGCAGTTCTTC.

This clonotype was detected ten times or more. The chain joins TRBV27 to TRBJ2-3; 10 bases line up with TRBD1. Germline V gives CDR1 MNHEY, CDR2 SMNVEV (reference sequence). V shed 4 bases and J 1 base; nucleotides not matched to a gene: 14. The CDR3 is made up of 19 amino acids. CDR3 nucleotide sequence: TGTGCCAGCAGTTCGAGGACGAATGACAGGGGGCCCCGCACAGATACGCAGTATTTT. Residues: CASSSRTNDRGPRTDTQYF.

This clonotype was observed many times. J is TRBJ2-2 and V is TRBV7-6; the D call may be TRBD1 or TRBD2 (5 bases each). This CDR3 contains 15 residues. Germline CDR1 is SGHVS and CDR2 is FNYEAQ. Trimming took off 3 bases at V and 1 base at J, with 9 bases between the two ends. CDR3 nucleotide sequence: TGTGCCAGCAGCTTGAGGGACGGGAACACCGGGGAGCTGTTTTTT. The encoded protein is CASSLRDGNTGELFF. Based on the CDR3 plus reference TRBV7-6 and TRBJ2-2, the full variable domain is GAGVSQSPRYKVTKRGQDVALRCDPISGHVSLYWYRQALGQGPEFLTYFNYEAQQDKSGLPNDRFSAERPEGSISTLTIQRTEQRDSAMYRCASSLRDGNTGELFFGEGSRLTVL.

The chain employs TRBV7-9 and TRBJ1-1; D not certain. The CDR3 has 12 amino acids. Germline CDR1 reads SEHNR; CDR2 reads FQNEAQ (reference sequence). V was cut by 5 bases and J by 6 bases, with 10 bases left in between. CDR3 sequence (DNA): TGTGCCAGCAGCGCCTCCTTTGCTGAAGCTTTCTTT. It translates to CASSASFAEAFF.

In its sample, this clonotype was seen a few times. V gene TRBV27 combines with J gene TRBJ1-4; D is ambiguous. Germline-derived CDR1 and CDR2 are MNHEY and SMNVEV (reference sequence). The CDR3 spans 13 residues. V lost 6 bases and J 8 bases, leaving 13 bases between the germline ends. The CDR3 bases are TGTGCCAGCAGGAGGGAAATGACGGAAAAACTGTTTTTT. Translated: CASRREMTEKLFF.